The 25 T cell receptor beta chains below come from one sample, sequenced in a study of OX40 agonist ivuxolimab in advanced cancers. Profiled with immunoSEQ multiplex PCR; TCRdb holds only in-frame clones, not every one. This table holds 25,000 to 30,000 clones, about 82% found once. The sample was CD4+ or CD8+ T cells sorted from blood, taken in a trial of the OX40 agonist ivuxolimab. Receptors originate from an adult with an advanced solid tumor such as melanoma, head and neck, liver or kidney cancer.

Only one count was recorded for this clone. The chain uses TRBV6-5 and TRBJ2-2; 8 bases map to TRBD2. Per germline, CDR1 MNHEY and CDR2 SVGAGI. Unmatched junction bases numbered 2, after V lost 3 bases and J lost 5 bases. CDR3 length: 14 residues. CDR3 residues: CASSYSGGTGELFF. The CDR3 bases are TGTGCCAGCAGTTATTCGGGGGGGACCGGGGAGCTGTTTTTT.

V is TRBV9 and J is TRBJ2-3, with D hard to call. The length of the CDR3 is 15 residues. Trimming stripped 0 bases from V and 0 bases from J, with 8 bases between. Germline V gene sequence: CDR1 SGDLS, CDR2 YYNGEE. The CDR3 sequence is CASSVAGVSTDTQYF. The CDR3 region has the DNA TGTGCCAGCAGCGTAGCAGGCGTAAGCACAGATACGCAGTATTTT.

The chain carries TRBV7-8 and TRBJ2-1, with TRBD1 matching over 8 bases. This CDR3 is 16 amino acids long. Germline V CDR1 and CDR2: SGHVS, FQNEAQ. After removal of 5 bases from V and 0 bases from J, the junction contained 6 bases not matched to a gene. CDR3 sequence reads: CASSDQGASSYNEQFF. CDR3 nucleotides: TGTGCCAGCAGCGATCAGGGGGCGAGCTCCTACAATGAGCAGTTCTTC.

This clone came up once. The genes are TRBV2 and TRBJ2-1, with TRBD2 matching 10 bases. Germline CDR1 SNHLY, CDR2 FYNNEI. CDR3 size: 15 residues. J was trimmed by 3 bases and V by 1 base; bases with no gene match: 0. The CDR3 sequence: CASSEGTSGYNEQFF. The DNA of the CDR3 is TGTGCCAGCAGTGAAGGGACTAGCGGCTACAATGAGCAGTTCTTC.

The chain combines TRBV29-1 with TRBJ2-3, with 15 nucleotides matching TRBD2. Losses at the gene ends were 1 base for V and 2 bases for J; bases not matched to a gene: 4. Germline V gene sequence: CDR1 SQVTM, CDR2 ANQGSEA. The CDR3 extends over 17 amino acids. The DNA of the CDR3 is TGCAGCGTTGAAGGGTGGACTAGCGGGAGGGCCACAGATACGCAGTATTTT. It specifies CSVEGWTSGRATDTQYF.

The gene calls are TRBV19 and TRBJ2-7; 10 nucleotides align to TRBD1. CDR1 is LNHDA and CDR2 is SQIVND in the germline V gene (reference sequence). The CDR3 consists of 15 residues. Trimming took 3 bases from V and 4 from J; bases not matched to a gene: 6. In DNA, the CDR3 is TGTGCCAGTAGTATGGGGACAGGGGTTTTTTACGAGCAGTACTTC. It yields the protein CASSMGTGVFYEQYF.

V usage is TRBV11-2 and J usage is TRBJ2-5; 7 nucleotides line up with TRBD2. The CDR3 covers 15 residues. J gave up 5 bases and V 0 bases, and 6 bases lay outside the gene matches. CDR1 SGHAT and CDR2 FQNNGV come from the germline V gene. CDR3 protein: CASSLDRGSGETQYF. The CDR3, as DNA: TGTGCCAGCAGCTTAGACCGCGGGAGTGGTGAGACCCAGTACTTC.

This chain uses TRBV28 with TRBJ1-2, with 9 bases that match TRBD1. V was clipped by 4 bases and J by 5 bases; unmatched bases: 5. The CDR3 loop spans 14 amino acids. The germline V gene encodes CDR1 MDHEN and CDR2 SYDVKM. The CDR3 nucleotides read TGTGCCAGCAGTTCGCAGACAGGGGGTTATGGCTACACCTTC. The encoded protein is CASSSQTGGYGYTF.

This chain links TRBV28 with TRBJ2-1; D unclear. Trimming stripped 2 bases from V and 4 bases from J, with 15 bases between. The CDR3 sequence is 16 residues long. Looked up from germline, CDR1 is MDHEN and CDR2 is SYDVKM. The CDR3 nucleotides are TGTGCCAGCAGTTTAGGCCTTTCGACCGTTTACAATGAGCAGTTCTTC. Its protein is CASSLGLSTVYNEQFF.

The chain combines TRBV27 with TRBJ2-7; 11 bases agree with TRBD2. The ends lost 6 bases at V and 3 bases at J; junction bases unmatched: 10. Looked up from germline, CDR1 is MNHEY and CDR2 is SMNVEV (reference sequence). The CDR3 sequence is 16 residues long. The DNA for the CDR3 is TGTGCCAGCAGCAATAGACTAGCGGGACTTTACTACGAGCAGTACTTC. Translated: CASSNRLAGLYYEQYF.

Written as DNA, the CDR3 is TGCGCCAGCAGCTGGACAGCCGCCGGGACAGGGTTTACCTACGAGCAGTACTTC. Its protein product is CASSWTAAGTGFTYEQYF. This chain links TRBV5-1 with TRBJ2-7; TRBD1 matches at 9 bases. The CDR3 extends over 18 amino acids. J gave up 2 bases and V 3 bases, and 15 bases lay outside the gene matches. Germline V gene lookup returns CDR1 SGHRS and CDR2 YFSETQ. The full variable domain, its missing parts supplied by reference TRBV5-1 and TRBJ2-7, is KAGVTQTPRYLIKTRGQQVTLSCSPISGHRSVSWYQQTPGQGLQFLFEYFSETQRNKGNFPGRFSGRQFSNSRSEMNVSTLELGDSALYLCASSWTAAGTGFTYEQYFGPGTRLTVT.

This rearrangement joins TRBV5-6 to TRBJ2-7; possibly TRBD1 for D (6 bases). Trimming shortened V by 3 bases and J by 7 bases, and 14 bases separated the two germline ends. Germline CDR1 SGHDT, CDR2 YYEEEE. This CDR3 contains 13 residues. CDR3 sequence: CASSSGQSMEQYF. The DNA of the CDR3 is TGTGCCAGCAGCTCTGGACAGTCGATGGAGCAGTACTTC.

The CDR3 nucleotides read TGTGCCAGCAGTAGCGGGAGGCTCACAGATACGCAGTATTTT. It is translated as CASSSGRLTDTQYF. The V gene is TRBV5-6, the J gene TRBJ2-3; 10 bases map to TRBD2. The germline CDR1 and CDR2 sequences are SGHDT and YYEEEE. J gave up 2 bases and V 5 bases, and 2 bases lay outside the gene matches. The CDR3 is 14 amino acids.

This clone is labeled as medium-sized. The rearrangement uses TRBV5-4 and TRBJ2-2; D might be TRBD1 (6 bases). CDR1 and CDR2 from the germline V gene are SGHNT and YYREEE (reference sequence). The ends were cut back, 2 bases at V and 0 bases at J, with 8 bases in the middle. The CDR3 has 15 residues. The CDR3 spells CASSFRDTNTGELFF. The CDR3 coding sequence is TGTGCCAGCAGCTTCCGGGACACGAACACCGGGGAGCTGTTTTTT.

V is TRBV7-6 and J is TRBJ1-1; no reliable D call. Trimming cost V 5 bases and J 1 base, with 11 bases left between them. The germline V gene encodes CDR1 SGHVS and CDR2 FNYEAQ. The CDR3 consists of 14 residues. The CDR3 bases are TGTGCCAGCAGCCCAAATAGCAGGAACACTGAAGCTTTCTTT. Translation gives CASSPNSRNTEAFF.

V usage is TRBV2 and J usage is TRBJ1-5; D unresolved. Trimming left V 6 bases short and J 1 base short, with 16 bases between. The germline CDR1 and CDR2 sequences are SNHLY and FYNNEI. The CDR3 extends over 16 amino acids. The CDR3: CASRDSWQTSNQPQHF. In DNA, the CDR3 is TGTGCCAGCAGGGACTCTTGGCAGACCAGCAATCAGCCCCAGCATTTT.

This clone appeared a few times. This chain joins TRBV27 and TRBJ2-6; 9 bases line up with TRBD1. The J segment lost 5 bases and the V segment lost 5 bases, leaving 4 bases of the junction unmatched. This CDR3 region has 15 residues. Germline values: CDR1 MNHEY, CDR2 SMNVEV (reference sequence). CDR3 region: CASSPGTGWANVLTF. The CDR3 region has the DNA TGTGCCAGCAGTCCAGGGACAGGGTGGGCCAACGTCCTGACTTTC.

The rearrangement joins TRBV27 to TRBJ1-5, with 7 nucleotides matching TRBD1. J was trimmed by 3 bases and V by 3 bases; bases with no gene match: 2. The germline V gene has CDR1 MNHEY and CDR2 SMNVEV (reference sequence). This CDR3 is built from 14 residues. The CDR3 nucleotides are TGTGCCAGCAGTTTGCAGGGGGACAATCAGCCCCAGCATTTT. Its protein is CASSLQGDNQPQHF.

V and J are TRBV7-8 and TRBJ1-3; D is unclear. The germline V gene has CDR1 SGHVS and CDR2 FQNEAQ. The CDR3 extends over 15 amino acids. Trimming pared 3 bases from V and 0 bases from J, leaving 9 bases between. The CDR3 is CASSLSSSSGNTIYF. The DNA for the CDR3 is TGTGCCAGCAGCTTGTCCTCTAGCTCTGGAAACACCATATATTTT.

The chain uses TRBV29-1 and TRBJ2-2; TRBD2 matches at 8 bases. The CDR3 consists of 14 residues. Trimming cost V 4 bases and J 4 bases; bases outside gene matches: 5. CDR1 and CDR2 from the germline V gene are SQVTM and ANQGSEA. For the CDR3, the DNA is TGCAGCGTTGCCGGGACTAGAGGCACCGGGGAGCTGTTTTTT. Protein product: CSVAGTRGTGELFF.

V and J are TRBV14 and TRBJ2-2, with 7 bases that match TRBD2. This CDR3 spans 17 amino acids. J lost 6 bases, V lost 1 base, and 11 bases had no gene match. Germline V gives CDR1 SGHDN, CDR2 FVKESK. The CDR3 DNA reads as TGTGCCAGCAGCCAAGCCTCTGCGGGAGCGAAGGCCGGGGAGCTGTTTTTT. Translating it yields CASSQASAGAKAGELFF.

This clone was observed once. CDR3 coding DNA: TGTGCCAGCAGCGACTCCGGGGCAAATGAAGCTTTCTTT. It specifies CASSDSGANEAFF. This rearrangement joins TRBV28 to TRBJ1-1, with a possible D match to TRBD1 (5 bases). The CDR3 runs 13 residues. The germline gives CDR1 MDHEN, CDR2 SYDVKM. Trimming left V 6 bases short and J 7 bases short, with 15 bases between.

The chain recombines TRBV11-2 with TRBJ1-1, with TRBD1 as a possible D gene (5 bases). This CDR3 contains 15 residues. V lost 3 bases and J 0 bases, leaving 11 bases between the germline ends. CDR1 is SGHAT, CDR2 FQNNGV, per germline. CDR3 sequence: CASSLGTYMNTEAFF. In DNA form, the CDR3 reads TGTGCCAGCAGCTTGGGGACGTACATGAACACTGAAGCTTTCTTT.

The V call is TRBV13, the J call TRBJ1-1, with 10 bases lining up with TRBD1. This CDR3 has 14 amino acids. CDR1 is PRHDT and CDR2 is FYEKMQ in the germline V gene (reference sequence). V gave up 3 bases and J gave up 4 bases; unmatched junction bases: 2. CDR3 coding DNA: TGTGCCAGCAGCTTTGGGACAGGGGCCACTGAAGCTTTCTTT. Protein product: CASSFGTGATEAFF. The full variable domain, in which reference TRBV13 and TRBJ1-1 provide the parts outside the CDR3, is AAGVIQSPRHLIKEKRETATLKCYPIPRHDTVYWYQQGPGQDPQFLISFYEKMQSDKGSIPDRFSAQQFSDYHSELNMSSLELGDSALYFCASSFGTGATEAFFGQGTRLTVV.

CDR3 sequence reads: CASSTGLAGDNEQFF. For the CDR3, the DNA is TGTGCCAGCAGCACGGGACTAGCGGGGGACAATGAGCAGTTCTTC. The V call is TRBV11-2, the J call TRBJ2-1; 14 nucleotides agree with TRBD2. Trimming at V came to 5 bases and at J to 5 bases, leaving 2 bases not matched to a gene. CDR3 size: 15 residues. The germline V gene encodes CDR1 SGHAT and CDR2 FQNNGV. Supplemented by reference TRBV11-2 and TRBJ2-1, the full variable domain reads EAGVAQSPRYKIIEKRQSVAFWCNPISGHATLYWYQQILGQGPKLLIQFQNNGVVDDSQLPKDRFSAERLKGVDSTLKIQPAKLEDSAVYLCASSTGLAGDNEQFFGPGTRLTVL.